A selection of T cell receptor beta chains follows, all from one sample in a study of response to subunit inactivated influenza vaccine. In TCRdb, the RT-PCR reads were re-called with MiXCR into one record per CDR3 protein. The sample contains over 650,000 distinct CDR3 sequences, about a fifth of which appear only once. The sequencing used PBMCs from blood, collected about 5 days after vaccination. These receptors were taken from a man aged 50 or older who received an inactivated influenza vaccine. Both conserved end residues are part of each CDR3. A D gene is named only where the DNA matches it firmly. Part of the rows lack a size; the others show once, few, many or a class for expanded clones.

clone_size	d_call	cdr3_length	v_call	j_call	cdr3_nt	cdr3_aa
few	NA	16	TRBV6-2/TRBV6-3	TRBJ1-1	TGTGCCAGCACCCCGCCCCGAGGACGGACGAACACTGAAGCTTTCTTT	CASTPPRGRTNTEAFF
NA	TRBD2	15	TRBV7-9	TRBJ2-5	TGTGCCAGCCTCCTGGGACTAGCGGGGGGGGAGACCCAGTACTTC	CASLLGLAGGETQYF
NA	NA	15	TRBV7-2	TRBJ2-1	TGTGCCAGCAGCGATAACGGGACACCTTACAATGAGCAGTTCTTC	CASSDNGTPYNEQFF
NA	NA	14	TRBV5-6	TRBJ2-5	TGTGCCAGCAGCTCGGCAGGGCTGCAAGAGACCCAGTACTTC	CASSSAGLQETQYF
few	TRBD2	16	TRBV12-3/TRBV12-4	TRBJ2-7	TGTGCCAGCAGTTTTGACCCGGGGGGAAGCTCCTACGAGCAGTACTTC	CASSFDPGGSSYEQYF
few	NA	12	TRBV29-1	TRBJ2-7	TGCAGCGTTGTACGAGGTACCTACGAGCAGTACTTC	CSVVRGTYEQYF
NA	NA	15	TRBV7-9	TRBJ2-1	TGTGCCAGCAGCTCCTTAGATCGGGGCTACAATGAGCAGTTCTTC	CASSSLDRGYNEQFF
few	NA	17	TRBV7-9	TRBJ2-1	TGTGCCAGCAGCCCTAGAATCACAGGTTACTCCTACAATGAGCAGTTCTTC	CASSPRITGYSYNEQFF
few	TRBD2	17	TRBV12-3/TRBV12-4	TRBJ2-7	TGTGCCAGCAGTCCCCCGAGGACTAGCGGGAGGGACCAAGAGCAGTACTTC	CASSPPRTSGRDQEQYF
many	TRBD2	14	TRBV10-3	TRBJ2-2	TGTGCCACCGAGAGCGGGGGCTACACCGGGGAGCTGTTTTTT	CATESGGYTGELFF
NA	TRBD1	15	TRBV7-2	TRBJ2-2	TGTGCCAGCAGCATCGGACAGGGCAACACCGGGGAGCTGTTTTTT	CASSIGQGNTGELFF
few	NA	16	TRBV18	TRBJ2-2	TGTGCCAGCTCACCAATGGGCGCATTACACACCGGGGAGCTGTTTTTT	CASSPMGALHTGELFF
NA	NA	16	TRBV6-1	TRBJ2-1	TGTGCCAGCACCATTACGTGGCCTCCGTCCTACAATGAGCAGTTCTTC	CASTITWPPSYNEQFF
many	NA	14	TRBV10-3	TRBJ2-7	TGTGCCATCAGTGAGTTGGGGTCCTATTACGAGCAGTACTTC	CAISELGSYYEQYF
NA	TRBD2	15	TRBV5-1	TRBJ2-7	TGCGCCAGCAGCTTCTCGGGGGGAAGCTCCTACGAGCAGTACTTC	CASSFSGGSSYEQYF
many	TRBD1	16	TRBV5-1	TRBJ2-2	TGCGCCAGCCGAAATCCGGGACAGGGTTGGTCCGGGGAGCTGTTTTTT	CASRNPGQGWSGELFF
once	NA	15	TRBV2	TRBJ2-2	TGTGCCAGCACCGCGACAGTCGCGAACACCGGGGAGCTGTTTTTT	CASTATVANTGELFF
few	TRBD2	15	TRBV7-2	TRBJ2-3	TGTGCCAGCAGCCCCCTAGCGGGTCACACAGATACGCAGTATTTT	CASSPLAGHTDTQYF
NA	TRBD1	15	TRBV5-6	TRBJ2-1	TGTGCCAGCAGCAACCGGGACAGGGGATCCAATGAGCAGTTCTTC	CASSNRDRGSNEQFF
many	TRBD1	14	TRBV29-1	TRBJ1-2	TGCAGCGATGAGGGCCGGGACAGGCTTTATGGCTACACCTTC	CSDEGRDRLYGYTF
few	NA	13	TRBV18	TRBJ2-4	TGTGCCAGCTCACCACCACAATCAGTCATTCAGTACTTC	CASSPPQSVIQYF
many	NA	14	TRBV5-1	TRBJ2-7	TGCGCCAGCAGCTTGGCCGGAGGAGTATACGAGCAGTACTTC	CASSLAGGVYEQYF
NA	NA	14	TRBV12-3/TRBV12-4	TRBJ2-7	TGTGCCAGCAGATTGTCCGAGACCTACGACGAGCAGTACTTC	CASRLSETYDEQYF
many	NA	12	TRBV5-1	TRBJ1-1	TGCGCCAGCAGCTTGTCGAACACTGAAGCTTTCTTT	CASSLSNTEAFF
few	TRBD1	16	TRBV3-1	TRBJ2-7	TGTGCCAGCAGCCAAGATTTCCCGACAGGGAAGTACGAGCAGTACTTC	CASSQDFPTGKYEQYF
many	NA	14	TRBV20-1	TRBJ1-1	TGCAGTGCTAGGCCCAAGGGGGTAGACACTGAAGCTTTCTTT	CSARPKGVDTEAFF
NA	NA	13	TRBV15	TRBJ2-2	TGTGCCACCAGCAGGGAGAGTACCGGGGAGCTGTTTTTT	CATSRESTGELFF
few	TRBD2	15	TRBV5-1	TRBJ2-2	TGCGCCAGCAGCGACGGGACTAGCGGTTCCGGGGAGCTGTTTTTT	CASSDGTSGSGELFF
NA	NA	12	TRBV20-1	TRBJ1-5	TGCAGTGCCGGACAGATCAATCAGCCCCAGCATTTT	CSAGQINQPQHF
few	TRBD1	14	TRBV20-1	TRBJ2-7	TGCAGTGCTCCCGGACAGGGGGCGGACTACGAGCAGTACTTC	CSAPGQGADYEQYF
NA	TRBD2	18	TRBV4-3	TRBJ2-1	TGCGCCAGCAGCCAAGAACCGGGAGGACTAGCAGGATACAATGAGCAGTTCTTC	CASSQEPGGLAGYNEQFF
NA	NA	15	TRBV7-9	TRBJ2-7	TGTGCCAGCAGCTTAGCGGCAGTATACTCCTACGAGCAGTACTTC	CASSLAAVYSYEQYF
NA	NA	17	TRBV25-1	TRBJ2-1	TGTGCCAGCACTGGACCAAGGACAGCGCCCTCCTACAATGAGCAGTTCTTC	CASTGPRTAPSYNEQFF
few	NA	12	TRBV20-1	TRBJ2-1	TGCAGTGCTAGAGCGGGAGAGGCTGAGCAGTTCTTC	CSARAGEAEQFF
few	NA	13	TRBV20-1	TRBJ1-3	TGCAGTGCTAGAGCGTTCAGGGAGGACACCATATATTTT	CSARAFREDTIYF
few	TRBD2	17	TRBV11-2	TRBJ2-5	TGTGCCAGCAGCCCCCGGGGTGGAGCGGGGGGCCAAGAGACCCAGTACTTC	CASSPRGGAGGQETQYF
NA	TRBD1	13	TRBV29-1	TRBJ1-1	TGCAGCGTGACAGGGGGCATGAACACTGAAGCTTTCTTT	CSVTGGMNTEAFF
many	NA	13	TRBV20-1	TRBJ2-1	TGCAGTGCTACGGACCCCTCGGGAAATGAGCAGTTCTTC	CSATDPSGNEQFF
many	TRBD2	14	TRBV29-1	TRBJ2-7	TGCAGCGTGACTAGCGGGAGGTTAAGGTACGAGCAGTACTTC	CSVTSGRLRYEQYF